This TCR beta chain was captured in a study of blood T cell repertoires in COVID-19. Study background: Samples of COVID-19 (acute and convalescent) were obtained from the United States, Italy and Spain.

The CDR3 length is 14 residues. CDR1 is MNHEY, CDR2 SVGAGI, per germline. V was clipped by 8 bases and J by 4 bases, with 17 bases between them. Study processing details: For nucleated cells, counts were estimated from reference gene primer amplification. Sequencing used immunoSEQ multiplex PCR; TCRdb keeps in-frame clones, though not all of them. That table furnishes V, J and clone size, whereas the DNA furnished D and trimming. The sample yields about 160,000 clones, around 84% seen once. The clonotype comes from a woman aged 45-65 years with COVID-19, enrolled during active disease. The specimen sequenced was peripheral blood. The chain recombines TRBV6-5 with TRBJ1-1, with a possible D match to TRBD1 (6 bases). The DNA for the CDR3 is TGTGCCAGCTTCCCTTCTCGAGGGGGCACTGAAGCTTTCTTT. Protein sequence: CASFPSRGGTEAFF.